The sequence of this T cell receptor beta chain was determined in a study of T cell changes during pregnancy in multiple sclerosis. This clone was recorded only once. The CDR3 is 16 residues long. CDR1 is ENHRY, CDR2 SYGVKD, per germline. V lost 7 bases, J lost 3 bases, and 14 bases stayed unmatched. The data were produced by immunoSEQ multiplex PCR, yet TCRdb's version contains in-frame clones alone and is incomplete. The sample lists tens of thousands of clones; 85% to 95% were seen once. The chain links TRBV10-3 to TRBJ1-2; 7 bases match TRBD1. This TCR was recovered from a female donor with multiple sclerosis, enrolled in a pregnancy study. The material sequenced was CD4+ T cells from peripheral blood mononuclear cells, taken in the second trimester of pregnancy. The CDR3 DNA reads TGTGCCATCACTAAATTTGTAGGGGGCGAAGACTATGGCTACACCTTC. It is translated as CAITKFVGGEDYGYTF.